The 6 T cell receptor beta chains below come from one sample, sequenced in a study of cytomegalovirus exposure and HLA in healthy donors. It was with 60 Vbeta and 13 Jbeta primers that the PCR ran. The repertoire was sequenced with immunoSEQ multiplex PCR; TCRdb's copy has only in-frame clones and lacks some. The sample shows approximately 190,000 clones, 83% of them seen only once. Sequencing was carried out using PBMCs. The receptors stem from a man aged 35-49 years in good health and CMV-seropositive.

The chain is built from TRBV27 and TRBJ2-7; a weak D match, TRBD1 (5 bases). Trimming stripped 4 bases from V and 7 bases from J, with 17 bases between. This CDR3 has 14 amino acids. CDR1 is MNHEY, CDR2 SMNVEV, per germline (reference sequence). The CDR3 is CASSYSTLRGEQYF. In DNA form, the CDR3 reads TGTGCCAGCAGTTACAGTACCCTTAGGGGAGAGCAGTACTTC.

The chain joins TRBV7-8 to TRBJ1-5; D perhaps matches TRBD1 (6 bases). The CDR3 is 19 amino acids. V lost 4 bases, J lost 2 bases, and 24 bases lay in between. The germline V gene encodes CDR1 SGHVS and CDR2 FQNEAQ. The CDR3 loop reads CASSSLSGRGSGGNQPQHF. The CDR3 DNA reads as TGTGCCAGCAGCTCACTATCTGGAAGGGGGAGTGGCGGCAATCAGCCCCAGCATTTT.

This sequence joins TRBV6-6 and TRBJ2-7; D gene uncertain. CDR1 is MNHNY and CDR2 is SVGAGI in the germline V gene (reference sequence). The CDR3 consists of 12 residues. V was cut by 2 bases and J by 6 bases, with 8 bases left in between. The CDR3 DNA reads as TGTGCCAGCAGTTACGAAGCCTCCGAGCAGTACTTC. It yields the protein CASSYEASEQYF.

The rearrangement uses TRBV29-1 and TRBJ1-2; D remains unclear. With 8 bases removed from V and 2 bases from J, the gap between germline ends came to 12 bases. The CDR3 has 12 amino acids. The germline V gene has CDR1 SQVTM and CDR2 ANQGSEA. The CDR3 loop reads CSLGSTNYGYTF. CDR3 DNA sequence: TGCAGCCTTGGGTCTACCAACTATGGCTACACCTTC.

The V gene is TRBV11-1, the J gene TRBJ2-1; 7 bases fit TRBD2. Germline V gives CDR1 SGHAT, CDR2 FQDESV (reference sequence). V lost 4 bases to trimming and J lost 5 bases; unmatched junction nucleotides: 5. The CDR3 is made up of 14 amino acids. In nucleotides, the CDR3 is TGTGCCAGCAGCTCGCAGCTAGCGGACAATGAGCAGTTCTTC. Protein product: CASSSQLADNEQFF.

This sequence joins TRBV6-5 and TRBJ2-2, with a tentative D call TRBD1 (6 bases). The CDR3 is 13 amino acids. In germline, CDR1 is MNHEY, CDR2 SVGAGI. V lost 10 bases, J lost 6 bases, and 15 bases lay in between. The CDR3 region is CATKDSSPGELFF. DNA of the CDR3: TGTGCCACCAAGGACAGTTCCCCCGGGGAGCTGTTTTTT.